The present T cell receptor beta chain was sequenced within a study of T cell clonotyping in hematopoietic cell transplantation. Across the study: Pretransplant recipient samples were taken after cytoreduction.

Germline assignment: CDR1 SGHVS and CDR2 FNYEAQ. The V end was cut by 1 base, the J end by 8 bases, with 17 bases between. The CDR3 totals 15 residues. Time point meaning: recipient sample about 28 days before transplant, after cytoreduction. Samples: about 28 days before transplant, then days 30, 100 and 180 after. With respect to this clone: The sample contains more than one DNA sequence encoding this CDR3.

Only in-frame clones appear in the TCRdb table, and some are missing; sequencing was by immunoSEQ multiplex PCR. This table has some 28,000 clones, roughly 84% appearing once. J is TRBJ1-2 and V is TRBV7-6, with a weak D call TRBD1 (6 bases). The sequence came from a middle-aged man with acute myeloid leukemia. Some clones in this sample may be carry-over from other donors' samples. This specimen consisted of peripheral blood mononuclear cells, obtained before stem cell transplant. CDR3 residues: CASSLDGGGLEGYTF. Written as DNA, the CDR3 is TGTGCCAGCAGCTTAGATGGAGGGGGGCTTGAAGGCTACACCTTC.